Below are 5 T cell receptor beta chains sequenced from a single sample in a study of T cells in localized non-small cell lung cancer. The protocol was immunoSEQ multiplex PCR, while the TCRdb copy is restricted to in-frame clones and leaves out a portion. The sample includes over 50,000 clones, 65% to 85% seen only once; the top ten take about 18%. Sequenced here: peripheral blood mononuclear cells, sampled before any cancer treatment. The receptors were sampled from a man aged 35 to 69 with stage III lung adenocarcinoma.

The CDR3 loop is CASERGRNYGYTF. The CDR3 region has the DNA TGTGCCTCCGAGCGGGGGCGTAACTATGGCTACACCTTC. The genes are TRBV19 and TRBJ1-2, with D perhaps matching TRBD1 (6 bases). Germline-derived CDR1 and CDR2 are LNHDA and SQIVND (reference sequence). V shed 11 bases and J shed 1 base, with 14 bases lying between them. The CDR3 consists of 13 residues.

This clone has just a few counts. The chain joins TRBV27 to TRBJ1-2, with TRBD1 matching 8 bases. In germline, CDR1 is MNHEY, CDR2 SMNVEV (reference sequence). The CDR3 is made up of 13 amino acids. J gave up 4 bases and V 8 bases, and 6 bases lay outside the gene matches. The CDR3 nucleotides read TGTGCCAGCGGTACCGGGACAGGCTATGGCTACACCTTC. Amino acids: CASGTGTGYGYTF.

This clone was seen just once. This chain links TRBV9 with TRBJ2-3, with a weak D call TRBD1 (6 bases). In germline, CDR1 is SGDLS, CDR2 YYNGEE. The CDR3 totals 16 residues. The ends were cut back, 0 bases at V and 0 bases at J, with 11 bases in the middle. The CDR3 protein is CASSVGTGSSTDTQYF. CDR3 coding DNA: TGTGCCAGCAGCGTAGGTACAGGGAGTAGCACAGATACGCAGTATTTT. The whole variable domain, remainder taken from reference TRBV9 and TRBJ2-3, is DSGVTQTPKHLITATGQRVTLRCSPRSGDLSVYWYQQSLDQGLQFLIQYYNGEERAKGNILERFSAQQFPDLHSELNLSSLELGDSALYFCASSVGTGSSTDTQYFGPGTRLTVL.

CDR3 loop: CAWSVVTLRPNTIYF. The CDR3 DNA reads as TGTGCCTGGAGTGTGGTTACCCTTCGACCAAACACCATATATTTT. The V and J genes are TRBV30 and TRBJ1-3; D unclear. V lost 0 bases, J lost 6 bases, and 15 bases lay in between. Germline V CDR1 and CDR2: GTSNPN, SVGIG (reference sequence). The CDR3 spans 15 residues.

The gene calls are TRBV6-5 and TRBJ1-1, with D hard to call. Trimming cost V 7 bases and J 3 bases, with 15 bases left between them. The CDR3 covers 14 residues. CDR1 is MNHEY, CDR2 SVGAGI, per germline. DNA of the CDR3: TGTGCCAGCAACCTGAAGGGAGAACACACTGAAGCTTTCTTT. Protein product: CASNLKGEHTEAFF.